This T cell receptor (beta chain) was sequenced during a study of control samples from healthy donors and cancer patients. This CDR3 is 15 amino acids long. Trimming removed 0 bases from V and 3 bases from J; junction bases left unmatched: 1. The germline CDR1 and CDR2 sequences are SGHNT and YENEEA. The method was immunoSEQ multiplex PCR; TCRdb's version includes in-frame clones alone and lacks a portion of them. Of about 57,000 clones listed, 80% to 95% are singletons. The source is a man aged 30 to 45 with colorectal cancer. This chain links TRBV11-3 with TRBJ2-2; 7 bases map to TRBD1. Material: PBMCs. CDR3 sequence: CASSLEGGYTGELFF. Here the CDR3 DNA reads TGTGCCAGCAGCTTAGAAGGGGGCTACACCGGGGAGCTGTTTTTT. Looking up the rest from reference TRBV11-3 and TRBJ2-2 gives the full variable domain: EAGVVQSPRYKIIEKKQPVAFWCNPISGHNTLYWYLQNLGQGPELLIRYENEEAVDDSQLPKDRFSAERLKGVDSTLKIQPAELGDSAVYLCASSLEGGYTGELFFGEGSRLTVL.